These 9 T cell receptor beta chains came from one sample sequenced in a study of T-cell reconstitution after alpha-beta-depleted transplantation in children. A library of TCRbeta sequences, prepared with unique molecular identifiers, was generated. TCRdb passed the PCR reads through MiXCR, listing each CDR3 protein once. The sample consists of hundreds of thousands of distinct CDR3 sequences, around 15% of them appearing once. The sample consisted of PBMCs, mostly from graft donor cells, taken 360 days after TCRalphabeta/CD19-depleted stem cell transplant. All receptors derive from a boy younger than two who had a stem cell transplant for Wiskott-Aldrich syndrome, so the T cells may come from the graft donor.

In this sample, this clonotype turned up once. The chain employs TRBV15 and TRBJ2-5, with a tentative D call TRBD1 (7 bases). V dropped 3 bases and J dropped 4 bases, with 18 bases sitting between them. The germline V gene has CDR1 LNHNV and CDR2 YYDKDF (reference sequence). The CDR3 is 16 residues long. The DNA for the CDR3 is TGTGCCACCAGCAGGGACCGAGGGCGGGACAGAGAGACCCAGTACTTC. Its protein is CATSRDRGRDRETQYF. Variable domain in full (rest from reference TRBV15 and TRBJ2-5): DAMVIQNPRYQVTQFGKPVTLSCSQTLNHNVMYWYQQKSSQAPKLLFHYYDKDFNNEADTPDNFQSRRPNTSFCFLDIRSPGLGDTAMYLCATSRDRGRDRETQYFGPGTRLLVL.

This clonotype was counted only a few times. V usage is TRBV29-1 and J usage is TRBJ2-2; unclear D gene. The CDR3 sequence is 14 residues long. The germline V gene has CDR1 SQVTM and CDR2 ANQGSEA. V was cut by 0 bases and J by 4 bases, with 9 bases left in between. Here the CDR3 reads CSVEDDLLTGELFF. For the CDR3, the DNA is TGCAGCGTTGAAGATGATCTACTCACCGGGGAGCTGTTTTTT.

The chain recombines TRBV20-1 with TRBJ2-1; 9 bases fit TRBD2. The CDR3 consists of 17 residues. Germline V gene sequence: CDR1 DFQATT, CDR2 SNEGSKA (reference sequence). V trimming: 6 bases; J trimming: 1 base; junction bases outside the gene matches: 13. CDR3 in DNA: TGCAGTGCAGTAGCGGGGGAGGTGCGATGGTCCTACAATGAGCAGTTCTTC. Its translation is CSAVAGEVRWSYNEQFF.

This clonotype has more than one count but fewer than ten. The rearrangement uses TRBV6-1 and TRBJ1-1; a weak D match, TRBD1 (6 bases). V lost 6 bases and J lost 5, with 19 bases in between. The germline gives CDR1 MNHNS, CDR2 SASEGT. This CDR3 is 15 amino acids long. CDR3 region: CASSLTIQGRTEAFF. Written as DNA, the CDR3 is TGTGCCAGCAGCCTAACTATACAGGGACGGACTGAAGCTTTCTTT.

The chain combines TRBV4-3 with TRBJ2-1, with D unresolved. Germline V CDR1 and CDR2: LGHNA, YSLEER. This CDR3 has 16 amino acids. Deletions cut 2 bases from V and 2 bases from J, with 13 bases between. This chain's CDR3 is CASSQSLGRTYNEQFF. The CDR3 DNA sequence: TGCGCCAGCAGCCAATCCCTGGGTAGGACCTACAATGAGCAGTTCTTC.

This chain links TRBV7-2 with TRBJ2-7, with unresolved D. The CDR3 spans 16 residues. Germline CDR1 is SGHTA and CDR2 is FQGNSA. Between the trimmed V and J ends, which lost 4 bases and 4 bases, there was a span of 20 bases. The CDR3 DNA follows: TGTGCCAGCAGCTCCCCCCAGTGGACCAGCTCTTACGAGCAGTACTTC. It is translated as CASSSPQWTSSYEQYF.

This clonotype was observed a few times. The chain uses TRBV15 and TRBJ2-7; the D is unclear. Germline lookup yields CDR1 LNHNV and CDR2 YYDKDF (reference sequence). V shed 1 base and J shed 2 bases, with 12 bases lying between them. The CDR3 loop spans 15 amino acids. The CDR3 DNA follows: TGTGCCACCAGCAGAGGTCGGATGGGCCCCTACGAGCAGTACTTC. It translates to CATSRGRMGPYEQYF.

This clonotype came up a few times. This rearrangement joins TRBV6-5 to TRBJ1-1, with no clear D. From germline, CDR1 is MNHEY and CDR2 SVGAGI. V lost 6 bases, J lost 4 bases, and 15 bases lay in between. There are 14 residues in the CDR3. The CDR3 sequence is CASRLGRLSTEAFF. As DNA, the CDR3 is TGTGCCAGCAGGCTTGGTCGGCTAAGCACTGAAGCTTTCTTT.

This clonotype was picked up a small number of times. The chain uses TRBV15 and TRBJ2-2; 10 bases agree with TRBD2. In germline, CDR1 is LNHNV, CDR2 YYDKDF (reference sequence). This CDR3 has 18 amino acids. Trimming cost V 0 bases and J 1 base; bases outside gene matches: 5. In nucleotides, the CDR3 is TGTGCCACCAGCAGAGATCCCGGACTAGCGGTGAACACCGGGGAGCTGTTTTTT. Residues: CATSRDPGLAVNTGELFF.